This is a list of T cell receptor beta chains from one sample in a study of blood T cell repertoires in COVID-19. Sequencing was performed with immunoSEQ multiplex PCR; in TCRdb, only in-frame clones are kept and a portion is missing. This table has tens of thousands of clones, 88% appearing once. Sequencing used PBMCs or T cells enriched from blood (not recorded which). Every receptor here comes from a middle-aged woman who had recovered from COVID-19. Each CDR3 is given with its conserved first and last residue. Fields, in order: J gene, V gene, CDR3 protein.

j_gene: TRBJ1-2; v_gene: TRBV3-1/TRBV3-2; CDR3aa: CASSPGQANYGYTF
j_gene: TRBJ1-3; v_gene: TRBV29-1; CDR3aa: CSVEESGSGNTIYF
j_gene: TRBJ1-5; v_gene: TRBV24-1; CDR3aa: CATSGPMDRVQHF
j_gene: TRBJ2-1; v_gene: TRBV5-1; CDR3aa: CASSLGAGGTYNEQFF
j_gene: TRBJ1-4; v_gene: TRBV2; CDR3aa: CARRVGEKLFF
j_gene: TRBJ1-1; v_gene: TRBV11-2; CDR3aa: CASSLDPGRTEAFF
j_gene: TRBJ2-7; v_gene: TRBV5-1; CDR3aa: CASSWGLAGAYEQYF
j_gene: TRBJ2-3; v_gene: TRBV10-2; CDR3aa: CASRVAGGTDTQYF
j_gene: TRBJ1-2; v_gene: TRBV6-2/TRBV6-3; CDR3aa: CASSPRQGYGYTF
j_gene: TRBJ2-5; v_gene: TRBV18; CDR3aa: CASSPLSGGRETQYF
j_gene: TRBJ2-7; v_gene: TRBV19; CDR3aa: CATAGLDSYEQYF
j_gene: TRBJ2-5; v_gene: TRBV6-5; CDR3aa: CASSYMGGETQYF
j_gene: TRBJ1-3; v_gene: TRBV7-6; CDR3aa: CASSLAPRSGNTIYF
j_gene: TRBJ2-5; v_gene: TRBV3-1/TRBV3-2; CDR3aa: CASSQNLLDGGETQYF
j_gene: TRBJ1-1; v_gene: TRBV19; CDR3aa: CASSPFEGLGEAFF
j_gene: TRBJ2-7; v_gene: TRBV21-1; CDR3aa: CASPDRVSYEQYF
j_gene: TRBJ2-2; v_gene: TRBV7-6; CDR3aa: CASSFGTGGPGELFF
j_gene: TRBJ2-1; v_gene: TRBV19; CDR3aa: CASSIAVHRGRNEQFF
j_gene: TRBJ2-5; v_gene: TRBV19; CDR3aa: CASTQTGSQKETQYF
j_gene: TRBJ2-2; v_gene: TRBV5-1; CDR3aa: CASSLLTLAGTGELFF
j_gene: TRBJ2-1; v_gene: TRBV14; CDR3aa: CASSRRYNEQFF
j_gene: TRBJ2-2; v_gene: TRBV24-1; CDR3aa: CATSFTGNTGELFF
j_gene: TRBJ1-2; v_gene: TRBV6-5; CDR3aa: CASSPRQTNYGYTF
j_gene: TRBJ2-3; v_gene: TRBV14; CDR3aa: CASSQDLTSGGITDTQYF
j_gene: TRBJ2-7; v_gene: TRBV20-1; CDR3aa: CSASLRSGIYEQYF
j_gene: TRBJ2-5; v_gene: TRBV12-5; CDR3aa: CATKEGAGETQYF
j_gene: TRBJ1-1; v_gene: TRBV3-1/TRBV3-2; CDR3aa: CASSQVLGGAEAFF
j_gene: TRBJ1-2; v_gene: TRBV7-9; CDR3aa: CASSLPDYSYGYTF
j_gene: TRBJ2-7; v_gene: TRBV3-1/TRBV3-2; CDR3aa: CASGAYEQYF
j_gene: TRBJ1-2; v_gene: TRBV6-5; CDR3aa: CASRRQGFYGYTF
j_gene: TRBJ2-2; v_gene: TRBV6-5; CDR3aa: CATGTPNTGELFF
j_gene: TRBJ2-1; v_gene: TRBV2; CDR3aa: CASSEAGQYYNEQFF
j_gene: TRBJ1-3; v_gene: TRBV18; CDR3aa: CASSPGQGSGNTIYF
j_gene: TRBJ2-1; v_gene: TRBV5-1; CDR3aa: CASSLGTGGAYNEQFF
j_gene: TRBJ1-5; v_gene: TRBV24-1; CDR3aa: CATSDHTRSNQPQHF
j_gene: TRBJ1-5; v_gene: TRBV6-5; CDR3aa: CASSQDDHQPQHF
j_gene: TRBJ2-1; v_gene: TRBV28; CDR3aa: CASRPSGNLNEQFF
j_gene: TRBJ1-1; v_gene: TRBV3-1/TRBV3-2; CDR3aa: CASSQRGQGNTEAFF
j_gene: TRBJ2-5; v_gene: TRBV5-1; CDR3aa: CASSVQLANQETQYF
j_gene: TRBJ2-7; v_gene: TRBV4-1; CDR3aa: CASSHLDRYEQYF
j_gene: TRBJ2-2; v_gene: TRBV6-5; CDR3aa: CASSNTYQAGELFF
j_gene: TRBJ1-3; v_gene: TRBV5-1; CDR3aa: CASSLQGAGNTIYF
j_gene: TRBJ2-2; v_gene: TRBV6-5; CDR3aa: CASSYSRGVGELFF
j_gene: TRBJ1-2; v_gene: TRBV5-1; CDR3aa: CASSLDRVLDGYTF
j_gene: TRBJ1-3; v_gene: TRBV28; CDR3aa: CASSLFYSGNTIYF
j_gene: TRBJ1-6; v_gene: TRBV5-4; CDR3aa: CASSLSTGGPKSPLHF
j_gene: TRBJ1-1; v_gene: TRBV19; CDR3aa: CASSIDPGQGSKAFF
j_gene: TRBJ2-7; v_gene: TRBV11-2; CDR3aa: CASSPYRQVSYEQYF
j_gene: TRBJ2-6; v_gene: TRBV7-6; CDR3aa: CASSLGQVGANVLTF
j_gene: TRBJ2-5; v_gene: TRBV27; CDR3aa: CASSLSWGEETQYF
j_gene: TRBJ2-7; v_gene: TRBV5-1; CDR3aa: CASSQITGGAYEQYF
j_gene: TRBJ1-1; v_gene: TRBV19; CDR3aa: CASSIFGQGNTEAFF
j_gene: TRBJ2-2; v_gene: TRBV5-1; CDR3aa: CASSLGQGGTGELFF
j_gene: TRBJ2-2; v_gene: TRBV19; CDR3aa: CASSIGRGDAGELFF
j_gene: TRBJ2-2; v_gene: TRBV3-1/TRBV3-2; CDR3aa: CASSPTGFTYTGELFF
j_gene: TRBJ2-4; v_gene: TRBV7-9; CDR3aa: CASSLWTSGGFSVKNIQYF
j_gene: TRBJ1-2; v_gene: TRBV7-9; CDR3aa: CASNLGTEGGYTF